Below, one T cell receptor (beta chain) is given with its context. Its antigen is unidentified. The data stem from a study of shared clonotypes between healthy human individuals. Study-level background: Three plates were used per donor for CD4 naive, three for CD4 memory, two for CD8 naive and one for CD8 memory. Study-wide findings and caveats: Lower generation probabilities were found for non-shared clonotypes than for those shared by all four donors.

The CDR3 runs 17 residues. V was pared by 0 bases and J by 0 bases, with 11 bases between. Germline V gene lookup returns CDR1 LGHNA and CDR2 YNFKEQ. Assay runs were performed at deep level. Investigators spread the genomic DNA of each subset evenly over several immunoSEQ plates. Assay: immunoSEQ multiplex PCR; the TCRdb copy retains only in-frame clones and omits some. Here the sample spans about 980,000 clones, over 75% being singletons. The specimen was memory CD4+ T cells sorted from blood. Subset reported: CD45RA-negative fraction. The chain uses TRBV4-2 and TRBJ1-4; D not certain. The sequence came from a man between 18 and 35 years old in good health. The CDR3 coding sequence is TGTGCCAGCAGCCAAGATCTTGGGAGGGCAACTAATGAAAAACTGTTTTTT. It yields the protein CASSQDLGRATNEKLFF.